This TCR beta chain was identified in a study of cytomegalovirus exposure and HLA in healthy donors. This clone showed up just a few times. Germline loops: CDR1 MNHNS, CDR2 SASEGT. V dropped 7 bases and J dropped 2; count of bases not matched to a gene: 2. There are 13 residues in the CDR3. PCR was performed using 60 Vbeta and 13 Jbeta primers. This table comes from immunoSEQ multiplex PCR, and its TCRdb copy is limited to in-frame clones, with some not included. The sample carries around 110,000 clones, 8% to 10% recorded once. The clonotype was recovered from a man younger than 40 in good health and CMV-seronegative. This chain joins TRBV6-1 and TRBJ2-7; 10 bases fit TRBD2. What was sequenced was PBMCs. The CDR3 spells CASKGLATYEQYF. DNA of the CDR3: TGTGCCAGCAAGGGACTAGCGACCTACGAGCAGTACTTC.